This T cell receptor beta chain emerged from a study of technical replicates of blood from a few donors. This CDR3 region has 13 residues. The germline gives CDR1 LNHDA, CDR2 SQIVND (reference sequence). The V gene lost 5 bases and the J gene lost 4 bases, with 12 bases spanning the gap. Produced via immunoSEQ multiplex PCR; TCRdb's table is partial and in-frame only. This sample has 53,000 or so clones, with roughly 95% found just once. Material: PBMCs. The chain joins TRBV19 to TRBJ2-7; maybe TRBD1 (6 bases). This receptor was identified in a human donor in good health. Some clones in this sample may be carry-over from other donors' samples. CDR3 nucleotide sequence: TGTGCCAGTAGTCGGGACACCCAATACGAGCAGTACTTC. This sequence encodes CASSRDTQYEQYF.